This entry describes one T cell receptor beta chain. Its antigen is as yet unknown. Its ends do not fully match the called genes, so a read error is possible. Germline assignment: CDR1 LNHDA and CDR2 SQIVND (reference sequence). The length of the CDR3 is 15 residues. This donor had no CMV serostatus on record. It was with 60 Vbeta and 13 Jbeta primers that the PCR ran. In the original processing: In a later analysis, of some 80 million unique beta chains, roughly 10 million appeared in at least two donors. Here immunoSEQ multiplex PCR was the method, and the copy in TCRdb shows in-frame clones only, minus some. Clone size and V and J calls were adopted from that table, with D and trimming inferred from the DNA. Of roughly 120,000 clones listed, more than 65% are singletons. This sample stems from a study of cytomegalovirus exposure and HLA in healthy donors. Background on the study: Among the 400 or so donors who were genotyped, 81% fell in the genetic ancestry cluster that is associated with self-reported Caucasian donors.

Study-wide points: Confirmation in vitro established that three CMV-associated chains were specific for CMV antigens.

The receptor was derived from a human donor in good health. The sample comprised PBMCs. V usage is TRBV19 and J usage is TRBJ2-7; 11 bases align to TRBD2. The CDR3, as DNA: TGTGCCAGTAGAAATAGCGGGAGGGCCTCCGACGAGCAGTACTTC. Its translation: CASRNSGRASDEQYF.